Listed below are T cell receptor beta chains from one sample, sequenced in a study of early T cells in non-severe SARS-CoV-2 infection. Each CDR3 protein is one row after TCRdb ran MiXCR on the 5' RACE reads. Here the sample spans more than 20,000 distinct CDR3 sequences, around 5.4% being singletons. The sample was whole blood. These receptor sequences come from an adult who was a healthcare worker with PCR-confirmed SARS-CoV-2 infection or an uninfected control (not recorded which). CDR3s include the opening cysteine and the closing phenylalanine or tryptophan. D genes are given only for firm matches. Only some rows state a clone size, as once, few, many or a class for expanded clones.

j_call	v_call	clone_size	d_call	cdr3_nt	cdr3_aa
TRBJ2-3	TRBV29-1	many	TRBD1	TGCAGCGTGCCGGGGGACAGGGCAACAGATACGCAGTATTTT	CSVPGDRATDTQYF
TRBJ2-2	TRBV7-9	many	.	TGTGCCAGCAGCTTAGGGTCCCTACCACGTGCCCCGAACACCGGGGAGCTGTTTTTT	CASSLGSLPRAPNTGELFF
TRBJ1-1	TRBV5-1	few	.	TGCGCCAGCAGCTTGGCAGGCGGCACGGGGACTGAAGCTTTCTTT	CASSLAGGTGTEAFF
TRBJ2-5	TRBV14	medium-sized	TRBD2	TGTGCCAGCAAACGAGCGGGAGCCAAAGAGACCCAGTACTTC	CASKRAGAKETQYF
TRBJ2-7	TRBV29-1	few	.	TGCAGCGTTGAGGAAAGGTACGAGCAGTACTTC	CSVEERYEQYF
TRBJ2-4	TRBV10-3	many	.	TGTGCCACTGCGGACGGACTCCAGAAAAACATTCAGTACTTC	CATADGLQKNIQYF
TRBJ1-2	TRBV5-4	many	.	TGTGCCAGCAGCCTGATAGGTAGCTACACCTTC	CASSLIGSYTF
TRBJ2-3	TRBV20-1	.	.	TGCAGTGCTAGACCCCGGGCAGGGCTCACAGATACGCAGTATTTT	CSARPRAGLTDTQYF
TRBJ2-1	TRBV6-5	medium-sized	TRBD1	TGTGCCAGCAGTTACCTAGGACAGGGCTACAATGAGCAGTTCTTC	CASSYLGQGYNEQFF
TRBJ2-3	TRBV7-9	.	.	TGTGCCAGCAGCCAGACAACTAGCACAGATACGCAGTATTTT	CASSQTTSTDTQYF
TRBJ1-1	TRBV27	many	.	TGTGCCAGCAGTGATAATAAGGGTGGGATGAACACTGAAGCTTTCTTT	CASSDNKGGMNTEAFF
TRBJ2-5	TRBV7-6	few	.	TGTGCCAGCAGCTTAGGCCTCTACCTGGGGCAAGAGACCCAGTACTTC	CASSLGLYLGQETQYF
TRBJ2-5	TRBV7-2	many	TRBD1	TGTGCCAGCAGCGGACAGGGGCGACAAGAGACCCAGTACTTC	CASSGQGRQETQYF
TRBJ1-5	TRBV18	few	TRBD1	TGTGCCAGCTCACCGTCAGGGGGTGGTGGTCAGCCCCAGCATTTT	CASSPSGGGGQPQHF
TRBJ2-1	TRBV24-1	many	.	TGTGCCACCAGTGAGGGATACAATGAGCAGTTCTTC	CATSEGYNEQFF
TRBJ2-7	TRBV4-2	medium-sized	.	TGTGCCAGCAGCCAAGTGAAGGGAAGCTACGAGCAGTACTTC	CASSQVKGSYEQYF
TRBJ2-1	TRBV19	many	.	TGTGCCAGTAGTATTGGAGGGGAGCAGTTCTTC	CASSIGGEQFF
TRBJ2-7	TRBV20-1	many	.	TGCAGTGCTAGAGATGGGGGGTCTTACTCCTACGAGCAGTACTTC	CSARDGGSYSYEQYF
TRBJ2-1	TRBV5-1	many	.	TGCGCCAGCAGCCAAAGCCCTGGGGGGCTTGGGAATGAGCAGTTCTTC	CASSQSPGGLGNEQFF
TRBJ2-6	TRBV20-1	many	.	TGCAGTGCTAGAGATGCGGACGGTCGCTCTGGGGCCAACGTCCTGACTTTC	CSARDADGRSGANVLTF
TRBJ1-3	TRBV12-3/TRBV12-4	many	.	TGTGCCAGCAGTTTACGGTGGAACACCATATATTTT	CASSLRWNTIYF
TRBJ1-5	TRBV12-3/TRBV12-4	once	.	TGTGTCAGCAGTTTAGGGGCAGAGACGACTTATAGCAATCAGCCCCAGCATTTT	CVSSLGAETTYSNQPQHF
TRBJ2-1	TRBV24-1	.	TRBD2	TGTGCCACCAGTGCCCCCCTAGCGGGGTCCTACAATGAGCAGTTCTTC	CATSAPLAGSYNEQFF
TRBJ2-6	TRBV7-8	many	TRBD1	TGTGCCAGCAGCGGATACAGGGGGATTGGTATATCTGGGGCCAACGTCCTGACTTTC	CASSGYRGIGISGANVLTF
TRBJ2-2	TRBV7-9	few	.	TGTGCCAGCAGACGGGCGAACACCGGGGAGCTGTTTTTT	CASRRANTGELFF
TRBJ1-1	TRBV3-1	few	.	TGTGCCAGCAGCGAGACACCCCTACTCCTCACTGAAGCTTTCTTT	CASSETPLLLTEAFF
TRBJ2-3	TRBV29-1	many	TRBD2	TGCAGCCTCGGGACTAGCGTCAGCACAGATACGCAGTATTTT	CSLGTSVSTDTQYF